These 6 T cell receptor beta chains share one sample of origin, sequenced in a study of blood T cell repertoires in COVID-19. TCRdb's table, derived via immunoSEQ multiplex PCR, lists solely in-frame clones and lacks some. Of more than 90,000 clones in the sample, roughly 80% were seen once. The sample consisted of peripheral blood. The receptors originated from a man between 65 and 79 years old with acute or convalescent COVID-19.

This chain connects TRBV3-1 (or the pseudogene TRBV3-2) to TRBJ1-3; 10 nucleotides match TRBD1. This CDR3 region has 20 residues. J was trimmed by 4 bases and V by 0 bases; bases with no gene match: 15. Germline CDR1 LGHDT, CDR2 YNNKEL (reference sequence). CDR3 protein: CASSQDLWARDRGLGNTIYF. The CDR3 bases are TGTGCCAGCAGCCAAGATCTTTGGGCCCGGGACAGGGGTCTCGGAAACACCATATATTTT.

This chain links TRBV5-1 with TRBJ2-1; possible D gene TRBD2, 6 bases. V was cut by 4 bases and J by 0 bases, with 11 bases left in between. This CDR3 is built from 15 residues. Germline CDR1 and CDR2: SGHRS and YFSETQ. CDR3 region: CASSRDGSSYNEQFF. CDR3 DNA: TGCGCCAGCAGCCGGGACGGGAGCTCCTACAATGAGCAGTTCTTC.

This chain connects TRBV18 to TRBJ1-6; 10 bases are shared with TRBD1. In germline, CDR1 is KGHSH, CDR2 LQKENI. V dropped 5 bases and J dropped 8; count of bases not matched to a gene: 6. The length of the CDR3 is 15 residues. This chain's CDR3 is CASSNDRGLHSPLHF. The CDR3 bases are TGTGCCAGCTCAAATGACAGGGGGCTGCATTCACCCCTCCACTTT.

The V gene is TRBV28, the J gene TRBJ2-2, with D perhaps TRBD2 (6 bases). CDR3 length: 16 residues. Deletions cut 5 bases from V and 3 bases from J, with 16 bases between. The V gene's germline CDR1 is MDHEN and CDR2 SYDVKM. CDR3 protein: CASSPTIGEDTGELFF. CDR3 nucleotides: TGTGCCAGCAGTCCTACAATTGGGGAGGACACCGGGGAGCTGTTTTTT.

The chain employs TRBV24-1 and TRBJ2-5; tentatively, D is TRBD2 (5 bases). The CDR3 has 17 residues. Germline V gene lookup returns CDR1 KGHDR and CDR2 SFDVKD. V gave up 3 bases and J gave up 2 bases, with 18 bases separating them. Written as DNA, the CDR3 is TGTGCCACCAGTGATCCCCCTGGACTGGTACCACAAGAGACCCAGTACTTC. Its translation: CATSDPPGLVPQETQYF.

The rearrangement uses TRBV5-1 and TRBJ1-2, with D possibly TRBD1 on 5 matching bases. Germline values: CDR1 SGHRS, CDR2 YFSETQ. The CDR3 loop spans 14 amino acids. V lost 0 bases and J 4 bases, leaving 10 bases between the germline ends. The CDR3 bases are TGCGCCAGCAGCTTGGCCACGGACACCTATGGCTACACCTTC. It translates to CASSLATDTYGYTF.